This TCR beta chain emerged from a study of CD8 T cells in Susac syndrome. V lost 4 bases, J lost 2 bases, and 7 bases lay in between. Germline V gene lookup returns CDR1 DFQATT and CDR2 SNEGSKA (reference sequence). The CDR3 is made up of 12 amino acids. The authors reverse transcribed about 0.5 to 1 ug RNA with random hexamers. TCRdb fed the immunoSEQ multiplex PCR reads into MiXCR, producing one record per CDR3 protein. The table lists 150,000 to 200,000 distinct CDR3 sequences, roughly 94% of them singletons, with 0.08% to 0.11% in the top ten. The gene calls are TRBV20-1 and TRBJ2-3; D gene unclear. Sequenced input: CD4+ T cells from PBMCs. The sequence derives from a human donor in good health. CDR3 protein: CSATEVTDTQYF. The CDR3 coding sequence is TGCAGTGCTACTGAAGTCACAGATACGCAGTATTTT.